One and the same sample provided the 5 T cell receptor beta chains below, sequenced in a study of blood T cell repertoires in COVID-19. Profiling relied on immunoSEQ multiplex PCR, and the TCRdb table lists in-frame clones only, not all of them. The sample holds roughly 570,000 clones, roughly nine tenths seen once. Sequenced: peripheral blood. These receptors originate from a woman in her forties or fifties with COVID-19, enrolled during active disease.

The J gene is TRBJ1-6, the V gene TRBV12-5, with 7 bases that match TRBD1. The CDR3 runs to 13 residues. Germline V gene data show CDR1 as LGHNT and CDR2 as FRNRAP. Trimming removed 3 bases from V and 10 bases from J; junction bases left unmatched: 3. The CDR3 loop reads CASGFRDSSPLHF. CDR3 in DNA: TGTGCTAGTGGTTTCCGGGACAGCTCACCCCTCCACTTT.

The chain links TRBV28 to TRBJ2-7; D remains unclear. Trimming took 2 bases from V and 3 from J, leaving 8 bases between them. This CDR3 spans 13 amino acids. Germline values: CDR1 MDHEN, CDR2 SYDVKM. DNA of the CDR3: TGTGCCAGCAGTTTAAATGCCGGCTACGAGCAGTACTTC. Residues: CASSLNAGYEQYF.

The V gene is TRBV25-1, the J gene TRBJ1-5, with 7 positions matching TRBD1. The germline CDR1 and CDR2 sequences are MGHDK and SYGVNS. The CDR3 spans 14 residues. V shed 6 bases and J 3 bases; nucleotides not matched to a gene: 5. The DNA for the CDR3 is TGTGCCAGCAGACAGACAGGGTTCAATCAGCCCCAGCATTTT. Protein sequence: CASRQTGFNQPQHF.

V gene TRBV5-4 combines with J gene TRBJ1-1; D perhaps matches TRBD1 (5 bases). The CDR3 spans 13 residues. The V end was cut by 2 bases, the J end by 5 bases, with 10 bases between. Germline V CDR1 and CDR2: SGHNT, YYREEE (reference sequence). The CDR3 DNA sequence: TGTGCCAGCAGCTTTCCGGGGGGGACTGAAGCTTTCTTT. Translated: CASSFPGGTEAFF.

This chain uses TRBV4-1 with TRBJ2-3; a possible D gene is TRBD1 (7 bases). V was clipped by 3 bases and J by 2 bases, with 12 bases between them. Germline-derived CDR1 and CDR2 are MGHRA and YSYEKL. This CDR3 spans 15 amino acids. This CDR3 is CASSQRDRSTDTQYF. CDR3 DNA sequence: TGCGCCAGCAGCCAGCGGGACAGATCCACAGATACGCAGTATTTT.